This record covers a single T cell receptor beta chain. Its antigen is not identified. The data were taken from a study of T cell responses to AZD1222 COVID-19 vaccine. The wider study: Recipients boosted at about 4 weeks or about 12 weeks are pooled. Study results and limitations: The donor cohort was predominantly white British with a female majority, and clonal diversity may have been underestimated.

TCRdb's copy holds only in-frame clones and misses some; the assay was immunoSEQ multiplex PCR. This table has 80,000 to 90,000 clones, about 92% appearing once. Germline V lookup: CDR1 SNHLY, CDR2 FYNNEI. This CDR3 has 16 amino acids. J gave up 2 bases and V 5 bases, and 8 bases lay outside the gene matches. The specimen comprised peripheral blood, sampled on day 0 of AZD1222 vaccination. The V and J genes are TRBV2 and TRBJ2-3; 9 bases fit TRBD1. The receptor comes from an adult in good health. The CDR3 protein is CASSWTGVVDTDTQYF. CDR3 DNA: TGTGCCAGCAGTTGGACAGGGGTCGTCGACACAGATACGCAGTATTTT.